These 7 T cell receptor beta chains share one sample of origin, sequenced in a study of technical replicates of blood from several donors (TCRdb year 2017). The library was produced with the immunoSEQ multiplex PCR assay. TCRdb obtained this table from immuneACCESS and retained in-frame rearrangements with V and J assigned. These tables miss some clones; where compared with another copy, unresolved V genes account for less than half of the shortfall, and the remainder is unexplained. The sample table lists around 13,000 clones, approximately 93% of them with a count of one. The ten largest clones capture roughly 6.7% of the sample. The sample taken for sequencing was PBMCs. Receptors were obtained from a human donor in good health.

The J gene is TRBJ1-2, the V gene TRBV5-1; D ambiguous. The V gene's germline CDR1 is SGHRS and CDR2 YFSETQ. The CDR3 has 15 residues. V lost 4 bases, J lost 3 bases, and 16 bases lay in between. The CDR3 nucleotides are TGCGCCAGCAGCCCAGAAACAAGTACCCACTATGGCTACACCTTC. Translating it yields CASSPETSTHYGYTF.

This chain connects TRBV6-1 to TRBJ2-5; 7 bases agree with TRBD1. V lost 7 bases and J lost 5; bases outside the gene matches: 10. The CDR3 spans 14 residues. Germline values: CDR1 MNHNS, CDR2 SASEGT. CDR3 amino acids: CASTQMTGWETQYF. CDR3 in DNA: TGTGCCAGCACCCAAATGACAGGGTGGGAGACCCAGTACTTC.

The chain links TRBV4-2 to TRBJ2-3; 11 bases fit TRBD2. The CDR3 is 18 amino acids. Germline lookup yields CDR1 LGHNA and CDR2 YNFKEQ. The junction had 9 bases not matched to a gene; V was cut back by 1 base and J by 3 bases. In DNA, the CDR3 is TGTGCCAGCAGCCAAGGCCACTGGACTAGCGGGCAGACAGATACGCAGTATTTT. Its protein is CASSQGHWTSGQTDTQYF.

J is TRBJ2-1 and V is TRBV4-2; TRBD2 matches at 10 bases. CDR1 and CDR2 (germline): LGHNA, YNFKEQ. V dropped 2 bases and J dropped 5; count of bases not matched to a gene: 9. The CDR3 totals 17 residues. The CDR3 DNA follows: TGTGCCAGCAGCCAAACACCGGGACTAGCGATACACAATGAGCAGTTCTTC. Translated: CASSQTPGLAIHNEQFF.

The V gene is TRBV7-6, the J gene TRBJ2-2; TRBD2 might be the D (5 bases). The V gene's germline CDR1 is SGHVS and CDR2 FNYEAQ. The CDR3 has 15 residues. With 5 bases removed from V and 7 bases from J, the gap between germline ends came to 17 bases. CDR3 bases: TGTGCCAGCAGCGGCCGGGTCTTGGCGGGCGGGGAGCTGTTTTTT. Its translation is CASSGRVLAGGELFF.

CDR3 nucleotide sequence: TGTGCCAGTATTAGACAGGGGGCGCTTGGCAATCAGCCCCAGCATTTT. The encoded protein is CASIRQGALGNQPQHF. This chain uses TRBV19 with TRBJ1-5; 10 nucleotides line up with TRBD1. With 7 bases clipped from V and 2 bases from J, the junction kept 8 bases outside the gene matches. Germline V gene data show CDR1 as LNHDA and CDR2 as SQIVND (reference sequence). The CDR3 is 16 amino acids.

The chain has TRBV10-3 and TRBJ1-1; D perhaps matches TRBD1 (6 bases). From germline, CDR1 is ENHRY and CDR2 SYGVKD. The length of the CDR3 is 13 residues. Trimming removed 4 bases from V and 3 bases from J, with 9 bases in between. The CDR3 coding sequence is TGTGCCATCAGTGTGGGGGCGGACACTGAAGCTTTCTTT. Protein sequence: CAISVGADTEAFF.